Listed below are T cell receptor beta chains from one sample, sequenced in a study of blood T cell repertoires in COVID-19. Clones were read by immunoSEQ multiplex PCR, and TCRdb kept only the in-frame ones, dropping some. The sample includes approximately 250,000 clones, approximately 86% of them seen just once. The sequenced sample consisted of peripheral blood. These receptors all come from a woman aged 55-75 years with COVID-19, enrolled during active disease. Both conserved end residues are part of each CDR3. Fields, in order: CDR3 length, clone size, D gene, J gene, V gene, CDR3 protein, CDR3 DNA. A D gene is named only where the DNA matches it firmly. The listing skips clone size in some rows; elsewhere it reads once, few, many or a size class.

16 | . | TRBD2 | TRBJ2-3 | TRBV5-1 | CASSQSLAGVADTQYF | TGCGCCAGCAGCCAAAGCCTAGCGGGAGTGGCAGATACGCAGTATTTT
13 | . | TRBD1 | TRBJ1-2 | TRBV27 | CASSSTTGPGYTF | TGTGCCAGCAGTTCCACGACAGGGCCTGGCTACACCTTC
16 | . | TRBD1 | TRBJ1-3 | TRBV19 | CASNRQGLSSGNTIYF | TGTGCCAGTAACCGACAGGGGCTTTCTTCTGGAAACACCATATATTTT
13 | . | . | TRBJ1-1 | TRBV7-3 | CASSLTRQAEAFF | TGTGCCAGCAGCTTAACGAGGCAAGCTGAAGCTTTCTTT
12 | . | . | TRBJ1-2 | TRBV28 | CASSLQTGGYTF | TGTGCCAGCAGTCTTCAGACGGGTGGCTACACCTTC
15 | . | . | TRBJ1-4 | TRBV7-2 | CASSRRDTSIEKLFF | TGTGCCAGCAGCCGCCGGGACACCTCTATTGAAAAACTGTTTTTT
11 | . | TRBD1 | TRBJ1-2 | TRBV29-1 | CSVGQNYGYTF | TGCAGCGTGGGACAGAACTATGGCTACACCTTC
15 | . | TRBD1 | TRBJ1-1 | TRBV19 | CASSPLTSGGTEAFF | TGTGCCAGTAGTCCCTTAACCTCAGGGGGAACTGAAGCTTTCTTT
14 | once | TRBD1 | TRBJ1-1 | TRBV7-9 | CASSLRTGRVEAFF | TGTGCCAGCAGCCTCCGGACAGGGAGGGTAGAAGCTTTCTTT
14 | . | . | TRBJ1-2 | TRBV5-1 | CASSQIPGDYGYTF | TGCGCCAGCAGCCAAATCCCGGGGGACTATGGCTACACCTTC
16 | . | TRBD1 | TRBJ2-5 | TRBV9 | CASSRQPGQGWETQYF | TGTGCCAGCAGCAGACAGCCGGGACAGGGTTGGGAGACCCAGTACTTC
15 | . | TRBD2 | TRBJ2-3 | TRBV7-3 | CASSLIPGGFGTQYF | TGTGCCAGCAGCTTAATCCCGGGAGGATTTGGTACGCAGTATTTT
15 | . | TRBD1 | TRBJ2-1 | TRBV10-3 | CAISPDRGQVSEQFF | TGTGCCATCAGCCCGGACAGGGGGCAGGTTAGTGAGCAGTTCTTC
12 | . | . | TRBJ2-1 | TRBV10-1 | CASTDTNNEQFF | TGCGCCAGTACAGACACAAACAATGAGCAGTTCTTC
14 | . | TRBD1 | TRBJ2-7 | TRBV2 | CASSGGTGLYEQYF | TGTGCCAGCAGTGGAGGGACAGGGCTCTACGAGCAGTACTTC
14 | . | . | TRBJ1-1 | TRBV7-3 | CASSLNRGDTEAFF | TGTGCCAGCAGCTTAAATCGGGGAGACACTGAAGCTTTCTTT
15 | . | . | TRBJ1-2 | TRBV7-2 | CASSLEPERRGGYTF | TGTGCCAGCAGCTTAGAACCGGAGAGGAGGGGTGGCTACACCTTC
15 | . | TRBD1 | TRBJ1-6 | TRBV19 | CASSTQGARNSPLHF | TGTGCCAGTAGTACACAGGGGGCGCGGAATTCACCCCTCCACTTT
15 | . | TRBD1 | TRBJ1-4 | TRBV4-3 | CASSQTGTGVEKLFF | TGCGCCAGCAGCCAAACCGGGACAGGAGTGGAAAAACTGTTTTTT
15 | . | TRBD2 | TRBJ2-1 | TRBV6-5 | CASRQLAGPYNEQFF | TGTGCCAGCAGGCAACTAGCGGGACCCTACAATGAGCAGTTCTTC
13 | . | . | TRBJ1-2 | TRBV30 | CAWSVQEGYGYTF | TGTGCCTGGAGTGTACAGGAGGGGTATGGCTACACCTTC
14 | . | . | TRBJ1-5 | TRBV28 | CASSAPGHGQPQHF | TGTGCCAGCAGTGCCCCAGGGCACGGGCAGCCCCAGCATTTT
15 | . | . | TRBJ2-1 | TRBV3-1/TRBV3-2 | CASSQMAGTYNEQFF | TGTGCCAGCAGCCAAATGGCCGGGACCTACAATGAGCAGTTCTTC
16 | . | TRBD1 | TRBJ1-6 | TRBV28 | CASSPSGRGPNSPLHF | TGTGCCAGCAGTCCTTCCGGCAGGGGGCCCAATTCACCCCTCCACTTT
11 | few | . | TRBJ2-7 | TRBV11-2 | CASSSAYEQYF | TGTGCCAGCAGCTCCGCCTACGAGCAGTACTTC
14 | . | TRBD1 | TRBJ2-7 | TRBV11-1 | CASSPYRQGREQYF | TGTGCCAGCAGCCCATACCGACAGGGCCGAGAGCAGTACTTC
13 | . | . | TRBJ1-2 | TRBV11-1 | CASSLQVNYGYTF | TGTGCCAGCAGCTTACAGGTTAACTATGGCTACACCTTC
14 | few | . | TRBJ2-2 | TRBV3-1/TRBV3-2 | CASRSRGNTGELFF | TGTGCCAGCAGATCGCGGGGGAACACCGGGGAGCTGTTTTTT
18 | . | . | TRBJ1-1 | TRBV6-2/TRBV6-3 | CASSLRADRALWDTEAFF | TGTGCCAGCAGCCTAAGGGCGGACAGAGCCCTATGGGACACTGAAGCTTTCTTT
15 | . | TRBD1 | TRBJ2-1 | TRBV24-1 | CATSGWTGGSNEQFF | TGTGCCACCAGTGGATGGACAGGGGGTAGTAATGAGCAGTTCTTC
14 | . | TRBD1 | TRBJ1-2 | TRBV3-1/TRBV3-2 | CASSQRDSEYGYTF | TGTGCCAGCAGCCAAAGGGACAGCGAATATGGCTACACCTTC
14 | once | TRBD1 | TRBJ1-4 | TRBV19 | CASHFGTGFEKLFF | TGTGCCAGCCATTTCGGGACAGGTTTTGAAAAACTGTTTTTT
17 | . | TRBD1 | TRBJ2-6 | TRBV27 | CASRRRTGSAGANVLTF | TGTGCCAGCAGAAGACGGACAGGGTCGGCTGGGGCCAACGTCCTGACTTTC
16 | . | TRBD2 | TRBJ2-1 | TRBV19 | CASRPGLAGGGNEQFF | TGTGCCAGTAGGCCGGGACTAGCGGGAGGCGGAAATGAGCAGTTCTTC
12 | once | . | TRBJ1-3 | TRBV29-1 | CSARDSGNTIYF | TGCAGCGCCCGGGACTCTGGAAACACCATATATTTT
15 | . | TRBD1 | TRBJ1-4 | TRBV4-1 | CASSATGTEDEKLFF | TGCGCCAGCAGCGCTACCGGGACAGAAGATGAAAAACTGTTTTTT
13 | once | . | TRBJ1-2 | TRBV19 | CASSTGQPLGYTF | TGTGCCAGTAGTACCGGACAGCCCTTAGGCTACACCTTC
15 | . | . | TRBJ2-3 | TRBV6-2/TRBV6-3 | CASSPSVGSTDTQYF | TGTGCCAGCAGCCCCAGCGTTGGGAGCACAGATACGCAGTATTTT
13 | once | . | TRBJ1-5 | TRBV28 | CASRDSSNQPQHF | TGTGCCAGCAGGGACAGTAGCAATCAGCCCCAGCATTTT
18 | . | . | TRBJ1-1 | TRBV19 | CASSIPAGGATINTEAFF | TGTGCCAGTAGTATACCGGCCGGGGGGGCTACGATAAACACTGAAGCTTTCTTT
14 | . | . | TRBJ1-2 | TRBV28 | CASSLLATNYGYTF | TGTGCCAGCAGTTTATTGGCAACTAACTATGGCTACACCTTC
13 | . | TRBD1 | TRBJ1-3 | TRBV30 | CAWSLDRGTTIYF | TGTGCCTGGAGTTTGGACAGGGGTACCACCATATATTTT
15 | . | . | TRBJ2-1 | TRBV28 | CASSRLALSYNEQFF | TGTGCCAGCAGTCGCCTAGCGCTTTCCTACAATGAGCAGTTCTTC
14 | . | TRBD1 | TRBJ1-2 | TRBV6-6 | CASREGQGLYGYTF | TGTGCCAGCAGGGAGGGACAGGGCCTGTATGGCTACACCTTC
15 | . | . | TRBJ2-2 | TRBV10-3 | CAISATGGSTGELFF | TGTGCCATCAGTGCCACCGGCGGTAGCACCGGGGAGCTGTTTTTT
21 | . | TRBD1 | TRBJ2-2 | TRBV19 | CASSIRLLGSYRGRYTGELFF | TGTGCCAGTAGTATAAGGCTCCTCGGGTCCTACAGGGGGCGGTATACCGGGGAGCTGTTTTTT
15 | once | . | TRBJ2-3 | TRBV10-3 | CATQLQGRGTDTQYF | TGTGCCACCCAACTACAGGGTAGGGGCACAGATACGCAGTATTTT
16 | . | TRBD2 | TRBJ2-1 | TRBV6-2/TRBV6-3 | CASSRRLAGGSHEQFF | TGTGCCAGCAGCCGGAGACTAGCGGGAGGTAGTCATGAGCAGTTCTTC
20 | . | . | TRBJ1-1 | TRBV30 | CAWWAPPRPTVRGWNTEAFF | TGTGCCTGGTGGGCCCCCCCGCGACCGACAGTAAGGGGATGGAACACTGAAGCTTTCTTT
14 | . | . | TRBJ2-5 | TRBV5-8 | CASSFPEGRETQYF | TGTGCCAGCAGCTTCCCGGAAGGGAGGGAGACCCAGTACTTC